This TCR beta chain was sequenced for a study of T cell responses to AZD1222 COVID-19 vaccine. Study-level results: CD4 TCRs linked to vaccination spanned spike, dominating at 160-218 and 743-854. Baseline serology detected seropositivity in only six AZD1222 recipients.

A remark on this clone: Its antigen is not identified.

Here immunoSEQ multiplex PCR was the method, and the copy in TCRdb shows in-frame clones only, minus some. This sample yields 150,000 to 200,000 clones, of which around 90% are seen a single time; about 1% belongs to the top ten. The sequence derives from an adult who received the AZD1222 COVID-19 vaccine. The sequences come from peripheral blood, collected 28 days after the second AZD1222 dose.

The CDR3 nucleotides read TGTGCCAGCAGTCCGGGACAGGGGGTAAAACTGTTTTTT. This codes for CASSPGQGVKLFF. The V and J genes are TRBV2 and TRBJ1-4, with 11 bases lining up with TRBD1. CDR1 is SNHLY and CDR2 is FYNNEI in the germline V gene. The CDR3 covers 13 residues. V was clipped by 5 bases and J by 10 bases; unmatched bases: 3.